This is a list of T cell receptor beta chains from one sample in a study of T cell repertoires in cytomegalovirus infection. TCRdb re-called the reads through MiXCR, storing one row per CDR3 protein. The sample holds roughly 45,000 distinct CDR3 sequences, about a fifth seen once. Their antigens remain unidentified. This sample comprised CD8+ T cells from cultured PBMCs, obtained from culture after CMV antigen stimulation. Source of these receptors: a human donor in good health (CMV status not recorded). Some clones in this sample may be carry-over from other donors' samples. CDR3s include the opening cysteine and the closing phenylalanine or tryptophan. A D gene is named only where the DNA matches it firmly. Clone size is stated in some rows and not others, as once, few, many or a class when expanded.

- - TRBJ1-1 15 TRBV11-2 CASSLFVTQGTEAFF TGTGCCAGCAGCTTATTCGTTACTCAGGGGACTGAAGCTTTCTTT
- few TRBJ1-1 15 TRBV5-1 CASSLRMGKDTEAFF TGCGCCAGCAGCTTGAGGATGGGGAAGGACACTGAAGCTTTCTTT
TRBD2 - TRBJ2-3 17 TRBV7-2 CASSLIGGRARTDTQYF TGTGCCAGCAGCTTAATCGGCGGGAGGGCCCGCACAGATACGCAGTATTTT
- few TRBJ2-1 13 TRBV7-6 CASSSIGNNEQFF TGTGCCAGCAGCTCGATTGGAAACAATGAGCAGTTCTTC
- - TRBJ1-1 14 TRBV29-1 CSAELKSDNTEAFF TGCAGCGCCGAATTAAAATCAGACAACACTGAAGCTTTCTTT
- - TRBJ2-3 16 TRBV7-8 CASSLLDREGTDTQYF TGTGCCAGCAGCTTGCTAGACAGGGAGGGGACAGATACGCAGTATTTT
- - TRBJ1-1 13 TRBV7-2 CASSSGTNTEAFF TGTGCCAGCAGCTCAGGCACAAACACTGAAGCTTTCTTT
TRBD2 - TRBJ2-2 17 TRBV7-2 CASSTPGLASLTGELFF TGTGCCAGCAGTACGCCGGGACTAGCCTCTTTAACCGGGGAGCTGTTTTTT
- - TRBJ1-5 15 TRBV7-6 CASSARSGSNQPQHF TGTGCCAGCAGCGCCCGTTCAGGGTCCAATCAGCCCCAGCATTTT
- few TRBJ1-6 17 TRBV13 CASSLAHGGLGASPLHF TGTGCCAGCAGCTTAGCCCACGGGGGGCTAGGTGCTTCACCCCTCCACTTT
- many TRBJ2-2 16 TRBV5-6 CASSSSWQGNTGELFF TGTGCCAGCAGCTCATCTTGGCAGGGAAACACCGGGGAGCTGTTTTTT
- - TRBJ2-3 12 TRBV7-6 CASSLLTDTQYF TGTGCCAGCAGCTTACTCACAGATACGCAGTATTTT
TRBD2 - TRBJ2-3 17 TRBV6-2/TRBV6-3 CASSYDPSGSVEDTQYF TGTGCCAGCAGTTACGATCCTAGCGGGAGTGTTGAAGATACGCAGTATTTT
- - TRBJ2-1 13 TRBV7-8 CASSLSGEGKQFF TGTGCCAGCAGCCTTTCAGGGGAGGGGAAGCAGTTCTTC
- - TRBJ1-5 13 TRBV27 CASSLVLGQPQHF TGTGCCAGCAGTTTAGTTTTAGGTCAGCCCCAGCATTTT
- - TRBJ1-1 12 TRBV7-2 CASSLTYTEAFF TGTGCCAGCAGCTTAACCTACACTGAAGCTTTCTTT
- few TRBJ1-1 18 TRBV6-1 CASTKQSPRPPSRTEAFF TGTGCCAGCACGAAACAATCCCCTCGGCCCCCCTCGCGGACTGAAGCTTTCTTT
- many TRBJ1-1 16 TRBV2 CASSEALKQLNTEAFF TGTGCCAGCAGTGAAGCGCTTAAACAGTTGAACACTGAAGCTTTCTTT
- few TRBJ2-6 18 TRBV7-9 CASSLEAAGATGANVLTF TGTGCCAGCAGCTTAGAGGCAGCCGGGGCTACTGGGGCCAACGTCCTGACTTTC
TRBD2 many TRBJ2-7 14 TRBV7-2 CASTHIGRSHEQYF TGTGCCAGCACCCATATCGGGAGGTCCCACGAGCAGTACTTC
TRBD1 - TRBJ2-1 17 TRBV4-2 CASSQDRDRATYNEQFF TGTGCCAGCAGCCAAGATCGGGACAGGGCAACTTACAATGAGCAGTTCTTC
TRBD1 - TRBJ2-2 16 TRBV4-1 CASSLPGTVNTGELFF TGCGCCAGCAGCCTACCCGGGACAGTGAACACCGGGGAGCTGTTTTTT
- - TRBJ1-4 13 TRBV7-9 CASRSSGNEKLFF TGTGCCAGCAGATCAAGCGGTAATGAAAAACTGTTTTTT
- few TRBJ2-1 15 TRBV7-2 CASTQSGTSYNEQFF TGTGCCAGCACCCAAAGCGGAACTTCCTACAATGAGCAGTTCTTC
- - TRBJ2-1 11 TRBV7-4 CASTLVQEQFF TGTGCCAGCACCCTAGTACAAGAGCAGTTCTTC
- - TRBJ2-2 16 TRBV7-2 CASSARRGGDTGELFF TGTGCCAGCAGCGCCCGAAGAGGGGGAGATACCGGGGAGCTGTTTTTT
- many TRBJ2-2 12 TRBV7-7 CASSPPSGELFF TGTGCCAGCAGCCCGCCCTCCGGGGAGCTGTTTTTT
TRBD2 - TRBJ2-2 16 TRBV7-2 CASSFWTSGGTGELFF TGTGCCAGCAGCTTTTGGACTAGCGGCGGGACCGGGGAGCTGTTTTTT
- - TRBJ2-5 17 TRBV7-9 CASSGAGQRLPQETQYF TGTGCCAGCAGCGGAGCGGGACAGCGACTGCCACAAGAGACCCAGTACTTC
- - TRBJ2-1 14 TRBV7-2 CASSVLVGYNEQFF TGTGCCAGCAGCGTACTGGTAGGGTACAATGAGCAGTTCTTC
- - TRBJ2-7 13 TRBV12-3/TRBV12-4 CASSLGVAYEQYF TGTGCCAGCAGTTTAGGGGTAGCCTACGAGCAGTACTTC
TRBD1 - TRBJ1-1 16 TRBV27 CASSTDTLRKGAEAFF TGTGCCAGCAGTACGGACACTCTTCGGAAGGGGGCAGAAGCTTTCTTT
- - TRBJ1-1 12 TRBV7-2 CASSTARVEAFF TGTGCCAGCAGCACGGCCAGAGTTGAAGCTTTCTTT
TRBD1 - TRBJ1-2 14 TRBV7-6 CASGRTGGKTGYTF TGTGCCAGCGGGAGGACAGGGGGCAAAACTGGCTACACCTTC
- few TRBJ2-2 17 TRBV7-8 CASSLAPGALGTGELFF TGTGCCAGCAGCTTAGCCCCGGGGGCGCTGGGCACCGGGGAGCTGTTTTTT
- few TRBJ2-7 15 TRBV7-2 CASSLGGIGSYEQYF TGTGCCAGCAGCTTAGGGGGAATTGGGTCCTACGAGCAGTACTTC
- few TRBJ2-1 13 TRBV5-1 CASSLDRDHEQFF TGCGCCAGCAGCTTGGATAGGGACCATGAGCAGTTCTTC
- few TRBJ2-7 14 TRBV27 CASSLAGPRYEQYF TGTGCCAGCAGTCTGGCCGGGCCTAGATACGAGCAGTACTTC
TRBD2 - TRBJ2-7 14 TRBV29-1 CSVQAGGEAYEQYF TGCAGCGTCCAAGCGGGGGGGGAGGCCTACGAGCAGTACTTC
TRBD2 - TRBJ2-7 13 TRBV7-2 CASSPGTKSEQYF TGTGCCAGCAGTCCCGGGACTAAAAGCGAGCAGTACTTC
- - TRBJ1-5 14 TRBV7-9 CASSLTGGPQPQHF TGTGCCAGCAGCTTAACCGGGGGACCTCAGCCCCAGCATTTT
- - TRBJ1-5 12 TRBV10-1 CASSESSGPQHF TGCGCCAGCAGTGAGTCTTCGGGGCCCCAGCATTTT
TRBD2 few TRBJ2-3 20 TRBV7-8 CASSLEAGTSGRSGTDTQYF TGTGCCAGCAGCTTAGAGGCCGGAACTAGCGGGAGGAGCGGCACAGATACGCAGTATTTT
TRBD1 - TRBJ2-7 14 TRBV27 CASSAGTGFYEQYF TGTGCCAGCAGTGCTGGGACAGGGTTCTACGAGCAGTACTTC
TRBD1 - TRBJ1-1 16 TRBV7-2 CASSLVTGGGRTEAFF TGTGCCAGCAGCTTAGTGACAGGGGGCGGGAGAACTGAAGCTTTCTTT
- - TRBJ2-1 15 TRBV6-1 CASSELAEIYNEQFF TGTGCCAGCAGTGAATTAGCGGAGATATACAATGAGCAGTTCTTC
- - TRBJ2-7 15 TRBV7-6 CASTSGPEGVNEQYF TGTGCCAGCACCTCCGGCCCGGAGGGGGTCAACGAGCAGTACTTC
TRBD1 - TRBJ2-1 15 TRBV7-2 CASSLRDRGNDEQFF TGTGCCAGCAGCTTAAGGGACAGGGGGAATGATGAGCAGTTCTTC